The clone carrying this T cell receptor (beta chain) turned up a few times. The antigen is undetermined. These data are taken from a study of cytomegalovirus exposure and HLA in healthy donors. Broader study findings: TCR beta chains numbering under 200 were designated cytomegalovirus-associated. In a later analysis, a missense DCLRE1C variant was linked to TCR beta V- and J-gene trimming.

In germline, CDR1 is ENHRY, CDR2 SYGVKD. Trimming cost V 6 bases and J 4 bases; bases outside gene matches: 4. The CDR3 covers 14 residues. 13 Jbeta primers and 60 Vbeta primers were used for the PCR. Here immunoSEQ multiplex PCR was the method, and the copy in TCRdb shows in-frame clones only, minus some. This table has around 99,000 clones, roughly 69% appearing once. All the people who gave samples were healthy bone marrow donors. This chain joins TRBV10-3 and TRBJ1-4; 8 bases match TRBD1. The TCR sequence derives from a woman younger than 45 in good health and CMV-seronegative. Input material: PBMCs. CDR3 nucleotide sequence: TGTGCCATCAGCGGACAGGGAGATAATGAAAAACTGTTTTTT. Its protein product is CAISGQGDNEKLFF.